The 5 T cell receptor beta chains presented below share a single source sample, sequenced in a study of monozygotic twins with inflammatory bowel disease. TCRdb reprocessed the 5' RACE reads and reports one entry per CDR3 protein, with no DNA. The sample has fewer than 110,000 distinct CDR3 sequences. The sequencing input was blood. These receptors came from a human donor with ulcerative colitis or Crohn's disease, or a healthy co-twin of an affected twin (not recorded which).

CDR3 region: CASRSSGTSPADTQYF. The chain carries TRBV5-4 and TRBJ2-3; as DNA is missing, the TRBD1 call by TCRdb cannot be tested. Germline V lookup: CDR1 SGHNT, CDR2 YYREEE (reference sequence). The CDR3 has 16 amino acids.

The rearrangement joins TRBV6-1 to TRBJ1-5. The germline V gene encodes CDR1 MNHNS and CDR2 SASEGT. This CDR3 spans 16 amino acids. The CDR3 sequence: CASRKRGLIGNQPQHF.

The genes are TRBV20-1 and TRBJ2-3; TCRdb reports TRBD2, a call that lacks DNA to check it against. Germline V gene data show CDR1 as DFQATT and CDR2 as SNEGSKA (reference sequence). The length of the CDR3 is 15 residues. CDR3 in amino acids: CSARDPAGGTDTQYF.

V usage is TRBV20-1 and J usage is TRBJ2-5; without DNA, the TCRdb call of TRBD2 cannot be checked. Germline V gives CDR1 DFQATT, CDR2 SNEGSKA (reference sequence). This CDR3 has 14 residues. The CDR3 is CSARGGPLEETQYF.

The chain combines TRBV6-1 with TRBJ1-4; the D gene TCRdb calls, TRBD1, cannot be checked with no DNA. In germline, CDR1 is MNHNS, CDR2 SASEGT. The CDR3 consists of 14 residues. The CDR3 here is CASRGQGAYEKLFF.